Shown below are 26 T cell receptor beta chains from a single sample sequenced in a study of radiation and T cells in renal cell carcinoma. Data came from immunoSEQ multiplex PCR; TCRdb stores just in-frame clones and leaves some out. Among some 150,000 clones listed, approximately 86% were seen once. Stated time point: blood 4 weeks post-SBRT, at nephrectomy. Treatment denoted: 15 Gy SBRT to primary tumor, nephrectomy 4 weeks later. Here the sequenced sample was blood, taken from a patient whose treatment included radiotherapy and nephrectomy. The receptors originated from a woman aged 50 to 60 with renal cell carcinoma.

CDR3 region: CASRRTGNTEAFF. Here the CDR3 DNA reads TGTGCCAGCAGGCGGACAGGGAACACTGAAGCTTTCTTT. This chain joins TRBV5-4 and TRBJ1-1; 7 bases map to TRBD1. This CDR3 region has 13 residues. V shed 5 bases, J shed 1 base, and the junction held 2 bases outside the gene matches. Looked up from germline, CDR1 is SGHNT and CDR2 is YYREEE (reference sequence).

The V and J genes are TRBV29-1 and TRBJ1-6, with 7 bases matching TRBD1. Germline CDR1 SQVTM, CDR2 ANQGSEA. The CDR3 spans 14 residues. Trimming took 3 bases from V and 8 from J; bases not matched to a gene: 7. The CDR3 reads CSVEGTGVDSPLHF. In DNA form, the CDR3 reads TGCAGCGTTGAGGGAACAGGGGTCGATTCACCCCTCCACTTT.

This sequence joins TRBV19 and TRBJ1-1; D unresolved. The V and J ends lost 1 base and 1 base respectively, with 7 bases between them. The CDR3 is 14 amino acids. Germline loops: CDR1 LNHDA, CDR2 SQIVND (reference sequence). CDR3 protein: CASSIGTTNTEAFF. The DNA of the CDR3 is TGTGCCAGTAGTATAGGGACGACGAACACTGAAGCTTTCTTT.

The chain recombines TRBV6-1 with TRBJ2-1; D unclear. The CDR3 has 12 residues. Germline loops: CDR1 MNHNS, CDR2 SASEGT. The ends were cut back, 7 bases at V and 6 bases at J, with 10 bases in the middle. The CDR3 region has the DNA TGTGCCAGCACCGGGTACGGCAATGAGCAGTTCTTC. It yields the protein CASTGYGNEQFF.

This chain links TRBV19 with TRBJ2-3, with unresolved D. The CDR3 runs to 14 residues. V was shortened by 6 bases and J by 4 bases, with 14 bases between the two germline ends. Germline V CDR1 and CDR2: LNHDA, SQIVND (reference sequence). In DNA form, the CDR3 reads TGTGCCAGTAGAGACCAGCAGACCGCAGATACGCAGTATTTT. Protein product: CASRDQQTADTQYF.

This CDR3 reads CASHGRLGTQYF. Here the CDR3 DNA reads TGTGCCAGCCACGGACGTTTAGGGACCCAGTACTTC. V is TRBV28 and J is TRBJ2-5; no clear D. Per the germline V gene, CDR1 is MDHEN and CDR2 is SYDVKM. This CDR3 contains 12 residues. Deletions cut 8 bases from V and 7 bases from J, with 14 bases between.

The chain couples TRBV19 to TRBJ2-3; no clear D gene. The CDR3 covers 11 residues. The germline V gene has CDR1 LNHDA and CDR2 SQIVND (reference sequence). Trimming left V 7 bases short and J 4 bases short, with 6 bases between. CDR3 sequence reads: CASTRADTQYF. CDR3 in DNA: TGTGCCAGTACTAGGGCAGATACGCAGTATTTT.

In DNA form, the CDR3 reads TGTGCCAGTAGTATCATCCCAGACTCTTATGGCTACACCTTC. The encoded protein is CASSIIPDSYGYTF. V and J are TRBV19 and TRBJ1-2; D is undetermined. V was shortened by 3 bases and J by 5 bases, with 13 bases between the two germline ends. This CDR3 spans 14 amino acids. Looked up from germline, CDR1 is LNHDA and CDR2 is SQIVND (reference sequence). Complete variable domain (other parts from reference TRBV19 and TRBJ1-2): DGGITQSPKYLFRKEGQNVTLSCEQNLNHDAMYWYRQDPGQGLRLIYYSQIVNDFQKGDIAEGYSVSREKKESFPLTVTSAQKNPTAFYLCASSIIPDSYGYTFGSGTRLTVV.

The CDR3 sequence: CASSLADVQYF. The DNA of the CDR3 is TGCGCCAGCAGCTTGGCCGACGTGCAGTACTTC. This sequence joins TRBV5-1 and TRBJ2-7; D is uncertain. V dropped 0 bases and J dropped 9 bases, with 7 bases sitting between them. The CDR3 has 11 residues. Germline V lookup: CDR1 SGHRS, CDR2 YFSETQ. Full variable domain (remainder filled in from reference TRBV5-1 and TRBJ2-7): KAGVTQTPRYLIKTRGQQVTLSCSPISGHRSVSWYQQTPGQGLQFLFEYFSETQRNKGNFPGRFSGRQFSNSRSEMNVSTLELGDSALYLCASSLADVQYFGPGTRLTVT.

This chain joins TRBV29-1 and TRBJ2-3; TRBD1 matches 9 bases. The CDR3 extends over 14 amino acids. V was clipped by 3 bases and J by 1 base; unmatched bases: 2. CDR1 and CDR2 (germline): SQVTM, ANQGSEA. CDR3 in amino acids: CSVERTGGTDTQYF. CDR3 bases: TGCAGCGTTGAGAGGACAGGGGGCACAGATACGCAGTATTTT.

In its sample, this clone was seen a few times. The chain couples TRBV28 to TRBJ1-2; no firm D call. Germline V gene lookup returns CDR1 MDHEN and CDR2 SYDVKM. This CDR3 has 12 residues. V lost 3 bases to trimming and J lost 8 bases, with 10 bases between them. The CDR3 reads CASSFSGRGYTF. DNA for the CDR3: TGTGCCAGCAGTTTCTCGGGGAGGGGCTACACCTTC.

This chain links TRBV27 with TRBJ1-3, with 7 positions matching TRBD1. Trimming cost V 5 bases and J 0 bases; bases outside gene matches: 4. Per the germline V gene, CDR1 is MNHEY and CDR2 is SMNVEV (reference sequence). This CDR3 has 15 residues. This CDR3 reads CASSSGTASGNTIYF. CDR3 nucleotides: TGTGCCAGCAGTAGCGGGACAGCCTCTGGAAACACCATATATTTT.

The J gene is TRBJ1-4, the V gene TRBV7-2; no firm D call. This CDR3 is built from 16 residues. Trimming pared 5 bases from V and 0 bases from J, leaving 13 bases between. Per the germline V gene, CDR1 is SGHTA and CDR2 is FQGNSA. CDR3 DNA sequence: TGTGCCAGCAGCCCCCCGGGTAGGACAACTAATGAAAAACTGTTTTTT. Translating gives CASSPPGRTTNEKLFF.

The chain carries TRBV6-5 and TRBJ1-1; D ambiguous. V lost 2 bases and J 0 bases, leaving 10 bases between the germline ends. This CDR3 region has 15 residues. Germline V gene data show CDR1 as MNHEY and CDR2 as SVGAGI. The CDR3: CASSYSLTMNTEAFF. CDR3 bases: TGTGCCAGCAGTTACAGTTTGACTATGAACACTGAAGCTTTCTTT.

The rearrangement links TRBV6-1 to TRBJ1-5; possibly TRBD1 for D (6 bases). The germline gives CDR1 MNHNS, CDR2 SASEGT. V lost 2 bases to trimming and J lost 5 bases, with 13 bases between them. CDR3 length equals 15 residues. CDR3 sequence reads: CASSETGLGDQPQHF. CDR3 DNA sequence: TGTGCCAGCAGTGAAACAGGGTTGGGGGATCAGCCCCAGCATTTT.

CDR3 sequence (DNA): TGTGCCAGCAGCGGCCCCGGGACAGGGCCCTACGAGCAGTACTTC. It codes for CASSGPGTGPYEQYF. The chain combines TRBV28 with TRBJ2-7, with 9 bases that match TRBD1. The junction had 8 bases not matched to a gene; V was cut back by 6 bases and J by 2 bases. Germline V CDR1 and CDR2: MDHEN, SYDVKM. This CDR3 region has 15 residues.

The table lists this clone with a count of one. The genes are TRBV18 and TRBJ1-1; the D is unclear. V shed 6 bases and J shed 1 base, with 15 bases lying between them. The length of the CDR3 is 15 residues. Germline V gene data show CDR1 as KGHSH and CDR2 as LQKENI. Written as DNA, the CDR3 is TGTGCCAGCTCCCCAATAGACTCGAGGAACACTGAAGCTTTCTTT. Amino acid sequence: CASSPIDSRNTEAFF.

The J gene is TRBJ2-5, the V gene TRBV7-2; 10 nucleotides line up with TRBD2. Per germline, CDR1 SGHTA and CDR2 FQGNSA. V was pared by 1 base and J by 4 bases, with 3 bases of the junction left unmatched. This CDR3 has 15 amino acids. CDR3 in DNA: TGTGCCAGCAGCTTAGGCCTAGCGGGAGCAGAGACCCAGTACTTC. It yields the protein CASSLGLAGAETQYF.

The chain carries TRBV5-4 and TRBJ2-3, with TRBD1 as a possible D gene (5 bases). This CDR3 comprises 12 residues. Germline assignment: CDR1 SGHNT and CDR2 YYREEE (reference sequence). Between the trimmed V and J ends, which lost 3 bases and 13 bases, there was a span of 15 bases. The CDR3 loop is CASSSNQGSKYF. In DNA form, the CDR3 reads TGTGCCAGCAGCTCAAACCAGGGATCTAAGTATTTT.

The chain employs TRBV10-3 and TRBJ2-1; 10 bases match TRBD2. J gave up 7 bases and V 3 bases, and 9 bases lay outside the gene matches. There are 16 residues in the CDR3. In germline, CDR1 is ENHRY, CDR2 SYGVKD. The CDR3 is CAISDPAGGVLNEQFF. The CDR3 nucleotides read TGTGCCATCAGTGACCCAGCGGGAGGGGTCTTAAATGAGCAGTTCTTC.

This chain joins TRBV6-5 and TRBJ1-3; D ambiguous. Per the germline V gene, CDR1 is MNHEY and CDR2 is SVGAGI. There are 13 residues in the CDR3. Trimming shortened V by 6 bases and J by 7 bases, and 13 bases separated the two germline ends. The chain's CDR3 is CASRSNLKNTIYF. DNA of the CDR3: TGTGCCAGCAGGTCTAACTTAAAGAACACCATATATTTT.

The rearrangement links TRBV4-3 to TRBJ1-6; D gene ambiguous. The germline V gene encodes CDR1 LGHNA and CDR2 YSLEER. The V gene lost 1 base and the J gene lost 6 bases, with 7 bases spanning the gap. This CDR3 has 14 residues. CDR3: CASSQVGSNSPLHF. For the CDR3, the DNA is TGCGCCAGCAGCCAAGTAGGGAGTAATTCACCCCTCCACTTT.

CDR3: CASSLGLAEGQETQYF. The CDR3 bases are TGTGCCAGCAGCTTAGGCCTCGCAGAGGGCCAAGAGACCCAGTACTTC. V is TRBV13 and J is TRBJ2-5, with D tentatively TRBD2 (5 bases). Between the trimmed V and J ends, which lost 0 bases and 1 base, there was a span of 12 bases. Germline V gives CDR1 PRHDT, CDR2 FYEKMQ (reference sequence). The length of the CDR3 is 16 residues.

The chain carries TRBV7-3 and TRBJ2-3; 7 positions match TRBD2. There are 15 residues in the CDR3. J gave up 4 bases and V 1 base, and 5 bases lay outside the gene matches. CDR1 and CDR2 (germline): SGHTA, FQGTGA. This CDR3 is CASSLIAGVADTQYF. CDR3 in DNA: TGTGCCAGCAGCTTAATTGCGGGAGTGGCAGATACGCAGTATTTT.

This rearrangement joins TRBV7-8 to TRBJ2-3; D possibly corresponds to TRBD2 (6 bases). Germline V gives CDR1 SGHVS, CDR2 FQNEAQ. Trimming pared 4 bases from V and 10 bases from J, leaving 18 bases between. This CDR3 region has 14 residues. The CDR3 here is CASSSEAGSSAQYF. CDR3 in DNA: TGTGCCAGCAGCTCTGAGGCGGGGAGCTCTGCGCAGTATTTT.

This chain uses TRBV28 with TRBJ1-5; TRBD1 is a possible D gene (5 bases). V was clipped by 5 bases and J by 1 base, with 12 bases between them. The germline V gene has CDR1 MDHEN and CDR2 SYDVKM. The CDR3 loop spans 15 amino acids. The CDR3: CASSTAGGSNQPQHF. In nucleotides, the CDR3 is TGTGCCAGCAGTACCGCCGGGGGAAGCAATCAGCCCCAGCATTTT.